One sample yielded the 18 T cell receptor beta chains listed below, sequenced in a study of blood T cell repertoires in COVID-19. TCRdb's copy holds only in-frame clones and misses some; the assay was immunoSEQ multiplex PCR. The sample includes under 200,000 clones, roughly 80% of them seen just once. The sequenced sample consisted of PBMCs or T cells enriched from blood (not recorded which). The receptors were gathered from a man aged 50-60 years who had recovered from COVID-19.

The V call is TRBV3-1 (or the pseudogene TRBV3-2), the J call TRBJ1-2, with TRBD1 matching over 10 bases. CDR1 LGHDT and CDR2 YNNKEL come from the germline V gene (reference sequence). The trim removed 4 bases at V and 7 bases at J, leaving 9 bases unmatched. The CDR3 contains 15 residues. CDR3 DNA sequence: TGTGCCAGCAGCCCTTCGACAGGGGGCGGTTTTGGCTACACCTTC. Amino acid sequence: CASSPSTGGGFGYTF.

This clone was found a few times. This chain links TRBV29-1 with TRBJ2-5; TRBD2 agrees at 7 bases. V lost 4 bases to trimming and J lost 5 bases; unmatched junction nucleotides: 10. The germline V gene has CDR1 SQVTM and CDR2 ANQGSEA. This CDR3 has 14 amino acids. This CDR3 is CSVAWAGAGETQYF. CDR3 DNA sequence: TGCAGCGTTGCCTGGGCGGGAGCAGGGGAGACCCAGTACTTC.

This CDR3 reads CASSSQQGTTDTQYF. CDR3 sequence (DNA): TGTGCCAGCAGTTCCCAACAGGGGACCACAGATACGCAGTATTTT. The chain links TRBV28 to TRBJ2-3, with 7 bases fitting TRBD1. After removal of 4 bases from V and 2 bases from J, the junction contained 6 bases not matched to a gene. Germline CDR1 MDHEN, CDR2 SYDVKM. The CDR3 loop spans 15 amino acids.

The chain employs TRBV28 and TRBJ2-2, with D perhaps TRBD2 (6 bases). This CDR3 has 16 residues. Germline lookup yields CDR1 MDHEN and CDR2 SYDVKM. Trimming removed 3 bases at V and 4 bases at J, with 15 bases between. CDR3 bases: TGTGCCAGCAGTTTTGATGCGGGGATACCCACCGGGGAGCTGTTTTTT. It specifies CASSFDAGIPTGELFF. The entire variable domain, with the rest obtained from reference TRBV28 and TRBJ2-2, is as follows: DVKVTQSSRYLVKRTGEKVFLECVQDMDHENMFWYRQDPGLGLRLIYFSYDVKMKEKGDIPEGYSVSREKKERFSLILESASTNQTSMYLCASSFDAGIPTGELFFGEGSRLTVL.

This clone showed up just once. The CDR3 sequence is CASSLHQIIAFF. The DNA of the CDR3 is TGTGCCAGCAGCTTACATCAGATAATCGCTTTCTTT. V usage is TRBV7-2 and J usage is TRBJ1-1; D remains ambiguous. The germline CDR1 and CDR2 sequences are SGHTA and FQGNSA. Trimming pared 2 bases from V and 11 bases from J, leaving 12 bases between. CDR3 length: 12 amino acids.

The CDR3, as DNA: TGCGCCAGCAGTCCCGGACTGGCCTACGGCACAGATACGCAGTATTTT. Protein product: CASSPGLAYGTDTQYF. The rearrangement links TRBV5-1 to TRBJ2-3; possibly TRBD2 for D (5 bases). V was trimmed by 5 bases and J by 1 base, leaving 17 bases between them. The length of the CDR3 is 16 residues. Germline V gene sequence: CDR1 SGHRS, CDR2 YFSETQ.

This clone appeared a few times. The chain joins TRBV4-1 to TRBJ1-5; TRBD1 might be the D (5 bases). Per the germline V gene, CDR1 is MGHRA and CDR2 is YSYEKL. V was trimmed by 1 base and J by 5 bases, leaving 12 bases between them. The CDR3 consists of 15 residues. The CDR3 DNA reads TGCGCCAGCAGCCAAGTTCCGGGGGGTTATCAGCCCCAGCATTTT. Translated, it gives CASSQVPGGYQPQHF.

The genes are TRBV4-1 and TRBJ1-5; perhaps TRBD1 as D (5 bases). This CDR3 is built from 15 residues. Deletions cut 0 bases from V and 4 bases from J, with 10 bases between. CDR1 and CDR2 (germline): MGHRA, YSYEKL. This chain's CDR3 is CASSQDGHDNQPQHF. CDR3 DNA sequence: TGCGCCAGCAGCCAAGATGGACACGATAATCAGCCCCAGCATTTT.

This clone occurred a few times. This sequence joins TRBV10-3 and TRBJ2-1, with TRBD2 identical over 8 bases. Germline V lookup: CDR1 ENHRY, CDR2 SYGVKD. The CDR3 has 16 residues. V shed 0 bases, J shed 6 bases, and the junction held 7 bases outside the gene matches. The CDR3 DNA is TGTGCCATCAGTGAGTCCCTAGCGGGCACTCTCAATGAGCAGTTCTTC. It codes for CAISESLAGTLNEQFF.

This chain uses TRBV27 with TRBJ2-5; 9 nucleotides line up with TRBD1. Germline CDR1 is MNHEY and CDR2 is SMNVEV (reference sequence). The ends lost 1 base at V and 4 bases at J; junction bases unmatched: 7. This CDR3 has 16 amino acids. The CDR3 here is CASSLYGTGYGETQYF. CDR3 DNA sequence: TGTGCCAGCAGTTTATACGGGACAGGGTACGGAGAGACCCAGTACTTC.

The chain employs TRBV6-5 and TRBJ2-7, with 10 positions matching TRBD1. V shed 6 bases and J 5 bases; nucleotides not matched to a gene: 7. Germline V gene sequence: CDR1 MNHEY, CDR2 SVGAGI. This CDR3 region has 14 residues. This chain's CDR3 is CASRPGQGFHEQYF. For the CDR3, the DNA is TGTGCCAGCAGACCGGGACAGGGGTTCCACGAGCAGTACTTC.

J is TRBJ2-3 and V is TRBV14, with TRBD2 matching 10 bases. This CDR3 has 17 residues. V was pared by 3 bases and J by 3 bases, with 9 bases of the junction left unmatched. Germline values: CDR1 SGHDN, CDR2 FVKESK. The CDR3 is CASSQISGRARTDTQYF. The CDR3 DNA follows: TGTGCCAGCAGCCAGATAAGCGGGAGGGCCAGGACAGATACGCAGTATTTT.

This rearrangement joins TRBV5-6 to TRBJ1-2, with 8 bases identical to TRBD1. Germline loops: CDR1 SGHDT, CDR2 YYEEEE. J lost 3 bases, V lost 4 bases, and 11 bases had no gene match. CDR3 length: 16 residues. This chain's CDR3 is CASSETGVDFDYGYTF. CDR3 in DNA: TGTGCCAGCAGCGAGACAGGGGTTGACTTCGACTATGGCTACACCTTC.

This chain links TRBV28 with TRBJ1-5; perhaps TRBD1 as D (5 bases). The CDR3 runs to 14 residues. V was shortened by 5 bases and J by 6 bases, with 14 bases between the two germline ends. Germline V CDR1 and CDR2: MDHEN, SYDVKM. CDR3 region: CASSPQVGGQPQHF. DNA of the CDR3: TGTGCCAGCAGTCCCCAGGTCGGGGGTCAGCCCCAGCATTTT.

J is TRBJ1-5 and V is TRBV4-1, with D maybe TRBD1 (6 bases). V lost 1 base and J 8 bases, leaving 18 bases between the germline ends. The CDR3 is 16 residues long. Germline CDR1 is MGHRA and CDR2 is YSYEKL. The CDR3 sequence: CASSQVLIQGNEPQHF. The CDR3 region has the DNA TGCGCCAGCAGCCAAGTTCTTATACAGGGAAATGAGCCCCAGCATTTT.

This chain connects TRBV1 to TRBJ2-7; TRBD2 is the table's D call and was not checked against the DNA. TRBV1 corresponds to a pseudogene. This CDR3 is built from 14 residues. CDR3 sequence reads: CTSSPVGASYEQYF. CDR3 coding DNA: TGCACCAGCAGCCCCGTAGGAGCTTCCTACGAGCAGTACTTC.

V is TRBV5-1 and J is TRBJ2-7; the match to TRBD1 covers 9 bases. Per the germline V gene, CDR1 is SGHRS and CDR2 is YFSETQ. CDR3 length: 14 amino acids. J gave up 6 bases and V 4 bases, and 8 bases lay outside the gene matches. As DNA, the CDR3 is TGCGCCAGCAGCCCCGAGGGACAGGGTATCGAGCAGTACTTC. Amino acid sequence: CASSPEGQGIEQYF.

This chain uses TRBV29-1 with TRBJ1-2; TRBD1 might be the D (5 bases). This CDR3 region has 13 residues. V was trimmed by 4 bases and J by 7 bases, leaving 16 bases between them. Germline assignment: CDR1 SQVTM and CDR2 ANQGSEA. CDR3 residues: CSVGGGGKGGYTF. The CDR3, as DNA: TGCAGCGTTGGGGGCGGGGGAAAAGGTGGCTACACCTTC.